The clone carrying this T cell receptor (beta chain) has just a few counts. The data stem from a study of blood T cell repertoires in COVID-19. Looking at the study overall: Material from acute and convalescent COVID-19 was sourced from the United States, Italy and Spain. The analysed material was cDNA or gDNA that came from T cells, B-cell-depleted T cells, or PBMCs.

This CDR3 is built from 13 residues. The V end lost 7 bases, the J end lost 2 bases, and 9 bases lay between the germline ends. Germline V gives CDR1 SGHVS, CDR2 FQNEAQ. Per the authors' pipeline: The authors estimated nucleated cell counts from reference gene primer amplification. The method was immunoSEQ multiplex PCR; TCRdb's version includes in-frame clones alone and lacks a portion of them. V, J and clone size derive from that table, while D and trimming were established from the DNA sequence. This sample yields around 94,000 clones, of which about 80% are seen a single time; around 6.5% belongs to the top ten.

The TCR sequence derives from a man in his fifties or sixties with acute or convalescent COVID-19. The chain recombines TRBV7-8 with TRBJ1-3, with D maybe TRBD1 (5 bases). Sequencing was performed on peripheral blood. The CDR3 bases are TGTGCCAGCAACACAGGAGCTGGAAACACCATATATTTT. Protein: CASNTGAGNTIYF. Drawing the rest from reference TRBV7-8 and TRBJ1-3, the complete variable domain is GAGVSQSPRYKVAKRGQDVALRCDPISGHVSLFWYQQALGQGPEFLTYFQNEAQLDKSGLPSDRFFAERPEGSVSTLKIQRTQQEDSAVYLCASNTGAGNTIYFGEGSWLTVV.